This entry is about one TCR beta chain. V shed 1 base and J 1 base; nucleotides not matched to a gene: 0. The V gene's germline CDR1 is MGHRA and CDR2 YSYEKL. The length of the CDR3 is 16 residues. This specimen belongs to a study of blood T cell repertoires in COVID-19. Sequenced by immunoSEQ multiplex PCR; TCRdb stores in-frame clones only, minus some. The sample includes 100,000 to 120,000 clones, roughly 70% seen only once; the top ten take more than 1.5%. The chain carries TRBV4-1 and TRBJ2-2; 10 bases line up with TRBD1. The clonotype originates from a woman aged 40 to 50 with acute or convalescent COVID-19. The specimen sequenced was peripheral blood. CDR3 loop: CASSQGTGGNTGELFF. Here the CDR3 DNA reads TGCGCCAGCAGCCAAGGGACAGGGGGGAACACCGGGGAGCTGTTTTTT.